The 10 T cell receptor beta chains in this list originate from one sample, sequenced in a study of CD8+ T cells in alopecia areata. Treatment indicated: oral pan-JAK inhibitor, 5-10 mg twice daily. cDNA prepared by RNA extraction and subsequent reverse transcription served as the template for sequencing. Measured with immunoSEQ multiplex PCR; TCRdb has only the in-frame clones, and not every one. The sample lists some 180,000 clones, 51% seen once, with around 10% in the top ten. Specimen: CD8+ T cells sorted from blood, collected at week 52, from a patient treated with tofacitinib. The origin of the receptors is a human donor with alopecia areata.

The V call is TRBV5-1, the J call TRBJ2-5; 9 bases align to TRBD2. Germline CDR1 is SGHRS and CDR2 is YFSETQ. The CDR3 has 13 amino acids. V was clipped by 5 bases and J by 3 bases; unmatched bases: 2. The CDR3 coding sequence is TGCGCCAGCAGGGCTAGCGGGGAAGAGACCCAGTACTTC. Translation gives CASRASGEETQYF.

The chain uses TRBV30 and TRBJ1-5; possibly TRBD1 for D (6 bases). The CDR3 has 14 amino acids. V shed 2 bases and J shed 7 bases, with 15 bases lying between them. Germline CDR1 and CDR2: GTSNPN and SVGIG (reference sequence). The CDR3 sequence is CAWSPGAGAQPQHF. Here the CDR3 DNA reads TGTGCCTGGAGTCCAGGGGCAGGGGCGCAGCCCCAGCATTTT.

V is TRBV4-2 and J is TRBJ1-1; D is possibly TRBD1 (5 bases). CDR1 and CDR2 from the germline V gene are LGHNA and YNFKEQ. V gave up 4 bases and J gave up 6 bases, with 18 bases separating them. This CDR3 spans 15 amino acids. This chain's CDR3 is CASSLPKGAIAEAFF. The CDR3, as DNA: TGTGCCAGCAGCCTTCCAAAAGGGGCGATCGCTGAAGCTTTCTTT.

The CDR3 protein is CASSQGLADTQYYF. CDR3 nucleotides: TGTGCCAGCAGCCAGGGACTAGCCGATACGCAGTATTATTTT. The chain recombines TRBV11-1 with TRBJ2-3, with 9 positions matching TRBD2. V shed 5 bases, J shed 15 bases, and the junction held 15 bases outside the gene matches. CDR1 SGHAT and CDR2 FQDESV come from the germline V gene (reference sequence). This CDR3 has 14 residues.

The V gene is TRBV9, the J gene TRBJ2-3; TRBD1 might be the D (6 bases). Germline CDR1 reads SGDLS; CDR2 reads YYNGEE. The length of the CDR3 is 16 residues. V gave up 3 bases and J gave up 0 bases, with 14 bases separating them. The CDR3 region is CASSGGDTGSTDTQYF. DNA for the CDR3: TGTGCCAGCAGCGGAGGGGACACCGGAAGCACAGATACGCAGTATTTT.

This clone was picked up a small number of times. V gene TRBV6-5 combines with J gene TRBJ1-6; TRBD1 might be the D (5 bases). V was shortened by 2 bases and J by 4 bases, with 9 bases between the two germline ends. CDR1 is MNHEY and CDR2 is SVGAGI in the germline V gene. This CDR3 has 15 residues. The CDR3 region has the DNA TGTGCCAGCAGTTACGGCAGGGATTATAATTCACCCCTCCACTTT. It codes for CASSYGRDYNSPLHF.

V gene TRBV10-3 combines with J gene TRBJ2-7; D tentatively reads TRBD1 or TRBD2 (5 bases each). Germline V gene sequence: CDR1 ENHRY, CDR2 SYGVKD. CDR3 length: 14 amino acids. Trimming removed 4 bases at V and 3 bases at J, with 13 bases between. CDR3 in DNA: TGTGCCATCAGTGCCCGGGACCTAATCTACGAGCAGTACTTC. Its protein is CAISARDLIYEQYF.

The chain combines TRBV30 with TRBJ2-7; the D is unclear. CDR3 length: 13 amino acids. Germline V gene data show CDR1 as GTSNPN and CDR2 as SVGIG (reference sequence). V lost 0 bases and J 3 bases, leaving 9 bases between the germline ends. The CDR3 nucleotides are TGTGCCTGGAGTGTTGGGAAGGACTACGAGCAGTACTTC. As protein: CAWSVGKDYEQYF.

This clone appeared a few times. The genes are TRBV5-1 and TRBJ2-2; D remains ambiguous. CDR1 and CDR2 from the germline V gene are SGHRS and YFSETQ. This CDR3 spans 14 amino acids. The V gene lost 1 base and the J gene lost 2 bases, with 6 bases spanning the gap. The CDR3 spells CASSLSVNTGELFF. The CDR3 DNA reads TGCGCCAGCAGCTTGTCCGTAAACACCGGGGAGCTGTTTTTT. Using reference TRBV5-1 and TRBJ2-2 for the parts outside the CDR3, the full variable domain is KAGVTQTPRYLIKTRGQQVTLSCSPISGHRSVSWYQQTPGQGLQFLFEYFSETQRNKGNFPGRFSGRQFSNSRSEMNVSTLELGDSALYLCASSLSVNTGELFFGEGSRLTVL.

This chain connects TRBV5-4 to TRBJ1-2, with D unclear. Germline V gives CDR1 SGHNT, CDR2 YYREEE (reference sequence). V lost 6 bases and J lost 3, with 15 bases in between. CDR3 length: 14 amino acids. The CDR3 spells CASTPGAGDYGYTF. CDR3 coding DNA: TGTGCCAGCACTCCCGGAGCAGGAGACTATGGCTACACCTTC.